A selection of T cell receptor beta chains follows, all from one sample in a study of shared clonotypes between healthy human individuals. Generated by immunoSEQ multiplex PCR, the TCRdb table keeps only in-frame clones and is missing some. The table includes about 820,000 clones, 85% to 95% detected once. Sequenced sample: naive CD8+ T cells sorted from blood. The receptors derive from a man aged 30 to 45 in good health. CDR3s include the opening cysteine and the closing phenylalanine or tryptophan. Each record gives: V gene, J gene, D gene, clone size, CDR3 protein, CDR3 DNA. D genes are given only for firm matches. Clone size is stated in some rows and not others, as once, few, many or a class when expanded.

>TRBV10-2|TRBJ2-3|NA|NA
CASSEIRWADTQYF
TGCGCCAGCAGTGAGATTCGATGGGCAGATACGCAGTATTTT
>TRBV10-1|TRBJ1-4|NA|NA
CASSEPATNEKLFF
TGCGCCAGCAGTGAGCCAGCAACTAATGAAAAACTGTTTTTT
>TRBV7-9|TRBJ2-7|TRBD1|NA
CASSSWGGQGPSYEQYF
TGTGCCAGCAGCTCCTGGGGGGGACAGGGGCCTTCCTACGAGCAGTACTTC
>TRBV6-5|TRBJ1-2|NA|few
CASSDRTASYGYTF
TGTGCCAGCAGCGACAGGACAGCCTCCTATGGCTACACCTTC
>TRBV5-1|TRBJ2-7|TRBD1|NA
CASSFGTGASEQYF
TGCGCCAGCAGCTTCGGGACAGGGGCCTCCGAGCAGTACTTC
>TRBV7-6|TRBJ2-7|NA|NA
CASSEPSSVHEQYF
TGTGCCAGCAGCGAACCCTCTAGCGTGCACGAGCAGTACTTC
>TRBV5-6|TRBJ2-1|NA|NA
CASSHRDTYNEQFF
TGTGCCAGCAGCCACAGGGACACCTACAATGAGCAGTTCTTC
>TRBV11-2|TRBJ2-7|TRBD1|few
CASSFGTAYEQYF
TGTGCCAGCAGCTTCGGGACAGCCTACGAGCAGTACTTC
>TRBV28|TRBJ2-1|TRBD1|NA
CASSLFRDRSLWSSYNEQFF
TGTGCCAGCAGTCTTTTCCGGGACAGAAGTTTATGGAGCTCCTACAATGAGCAGTTCTTC
>TRBV27|TRBJ2-2|NA|NA
CASSLVSGSFTGELFF
TGTGCCAGCAGTTTAGTTTCCGGCAGCTTCACCGGGGAGCTGTTTTTT
>TRBV28|TRBJ1-5|NA|NA
CASSWRGAGQQPQHF
TGTGCCAGCAGTTGGCGGGGGGCAGGGCAACAGCCCCAGCATTTT
>TRBV7-9|TRBJ1-3|NA|NA
CASSATGTGNTIYF
TGTGCCAGCAGCGCCACAGGGACTGGAAACACCATATATTTT
>TRBV10-3|TRBJ2-2|NA|NA
CAISDGGELFF
TGTGCCATCAGTGACGGGGGGGAGCTGTTTTTT
>TRBV28|TRBJ2-1|NA|NA
CASSQTGSGVYNEQFF
TGTGCCAGCAGCCAGACAGGATCGGGGGTATACAATGAGCAGTTCTTC
>TRBV9|TRBJ2-5|NA|NA
CASSVAGPGPWTQYF
TGTGCCAGCAGCGTAGCTGGGCCAGGCCCGTGGACCCAGTACTTC
>TRBV11-2|TRBJ2-1|NA|NA
CASTHGSSYNEQFF
TGTGCCAGCACTCACGGGAGTTCGTACAATGAGCAGTTCTTC
>TRBV27|TRBJ2-3|NA|NA
CASSSFYTGSTDTQYF
TGTGCCAGCAGTTCCTTCTACACAGGCAGCACAGATACGCAGTATTTT
>TRBV7-8|TRBJ2-2|NA|NA
CASSRGGGTSTGELFF
TGTGCCAGCAGCCGAGGTGGGGGGACGAGCACCGGGGAGCTGTTTTTT
>TRBV29-1|TRBJ1-1|NA|NA
CSVVMTSWNTEAFF
TGCAGCGTTGTTATGACCTCTTGGAACACTGAAGCTTTCTTT
>TRBV7-6|TRBJ2-1|NA|NA
CASSQSSSYNEQFF
TGTGCCAGCAGTCAGTCAAGCTCCTACAATGAGCAGTTCTTC
>TRBV10-3|TRBJ2-1|TRBD2|NA
CAISEPGLAGADEQFF
TGTGCCATCAGTGAGCCCGGACTAGCGGGAGCTGATGAGCAGTTCTTC
>TRBV13|TRBJ1-2|NA|NA
CASSPSRGGKQEYGYTF
TGTGCCAGCAGCCCGAGTAGAGGCGGAAAACAGGAGTATGGCTACACCTTC